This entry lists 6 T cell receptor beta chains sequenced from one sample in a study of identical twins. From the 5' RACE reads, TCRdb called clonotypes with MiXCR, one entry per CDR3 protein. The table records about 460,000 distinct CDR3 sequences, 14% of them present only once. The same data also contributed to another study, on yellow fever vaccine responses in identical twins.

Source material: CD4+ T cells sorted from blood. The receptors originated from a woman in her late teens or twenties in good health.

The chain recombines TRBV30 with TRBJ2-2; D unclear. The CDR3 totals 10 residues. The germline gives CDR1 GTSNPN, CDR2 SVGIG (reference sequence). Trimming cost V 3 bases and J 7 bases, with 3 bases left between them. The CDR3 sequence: CAWRHGELFF. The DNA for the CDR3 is TGTGCCTGGAGACACGGGGAGCTGTTTTTT.

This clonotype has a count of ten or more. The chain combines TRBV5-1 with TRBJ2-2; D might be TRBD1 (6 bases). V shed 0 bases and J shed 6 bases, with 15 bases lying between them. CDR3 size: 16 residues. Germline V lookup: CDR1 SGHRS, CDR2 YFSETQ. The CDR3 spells CASSLDGGRLPGELFF. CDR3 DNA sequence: TGCGCCAGCAGCTTGGATGGGGGCAGGCTCCCCGGGGAGCTGTTTTTT.

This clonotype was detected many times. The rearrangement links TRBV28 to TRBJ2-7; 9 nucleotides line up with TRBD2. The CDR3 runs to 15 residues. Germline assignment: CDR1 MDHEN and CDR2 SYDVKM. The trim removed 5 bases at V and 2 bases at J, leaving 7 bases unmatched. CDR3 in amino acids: CASSPPTSGTYEQYF. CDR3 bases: TGTGCCAGCAGTCCGCCGACTAGCGGAACCTACGAGCAGTACTTC.

CDR3 residues: CASSQRTSGGETQYF. The CDR3 nucleotides are TGTGCCAGCAGCCAGCGGACTAGCGGGGGGGAGACCCAGTACTTC. This chain uses TRBV3-1 with TRBJ2-5; 14 bases map to TRBD2. Germline V gives CDR1 LGHDT, CDR2 YNNKEL (reference sequence). This CDR3 is 15 amino acids long. Trimming at V came to 3 bases and at J to 5 bases, leaving 2 bases not matched to a gene.

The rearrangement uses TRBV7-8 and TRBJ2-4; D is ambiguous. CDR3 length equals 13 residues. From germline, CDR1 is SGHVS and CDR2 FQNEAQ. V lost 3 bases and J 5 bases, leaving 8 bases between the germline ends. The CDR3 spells CASSLPTENIQYF. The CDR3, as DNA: TGTGCCAGCAGCTTGCCCACCGAAAACATTCAGTACTTC.

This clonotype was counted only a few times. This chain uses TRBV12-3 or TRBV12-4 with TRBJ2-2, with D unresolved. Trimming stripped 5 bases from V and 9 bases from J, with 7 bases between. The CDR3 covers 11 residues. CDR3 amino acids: CASSPGRELFF. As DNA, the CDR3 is TGTGCCAGCAGTCCCGGAAGGGAGCTGTTTTTT.